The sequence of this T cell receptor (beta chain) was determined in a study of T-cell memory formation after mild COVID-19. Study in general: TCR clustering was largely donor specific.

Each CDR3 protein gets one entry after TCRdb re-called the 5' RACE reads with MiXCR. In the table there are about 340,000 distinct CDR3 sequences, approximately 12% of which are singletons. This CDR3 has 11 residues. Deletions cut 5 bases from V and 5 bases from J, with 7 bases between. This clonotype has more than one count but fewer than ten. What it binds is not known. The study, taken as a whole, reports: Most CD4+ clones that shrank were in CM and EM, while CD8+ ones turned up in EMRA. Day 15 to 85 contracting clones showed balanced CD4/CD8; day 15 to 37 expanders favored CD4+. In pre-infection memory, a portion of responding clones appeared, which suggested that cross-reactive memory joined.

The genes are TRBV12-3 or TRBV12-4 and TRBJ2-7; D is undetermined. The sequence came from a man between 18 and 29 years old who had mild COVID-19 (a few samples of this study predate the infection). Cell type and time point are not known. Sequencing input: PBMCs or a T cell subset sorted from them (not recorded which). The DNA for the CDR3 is TGTGCCAGCAGTGGGCGAAACGAGCAGTACTTC. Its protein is CASSGRNEQYF.